This T cell receptor beta chain was observed in a study of PD-1 blockade in classical Hodgkin lymphoma. Study as a whole: Patients were administered nivolumab (3 mg/kg intravenously) every 2 weeks. Study-wide results and caveats: Complete responders entered with baseline diversity on par with newly diagnosed patients, the results showed. Exclusion removed patients who began nivolumab under 1 year after ASCT.

Relapses following autologous stem cell transplantation were seen in all patients, with brentuximab vedotin exposure varying. Under best response, outcomes were complete response, partial response or progressive disease. About this clone: Its antigen is unidentified.

Trimming shortened V by 3 bases and J by 5 bases, and 14 bases separated the two germline ends. The germline V gene has CDR1 SEHNR and CDR2 FQNEAQ (reference sequence). The CDR3 consists of 14 residues. Libraries were prepared by immunoSEQ multiplex PCR; TCRdb keeps only in-frame clonotypes and omits some of them. The profile shows 90,000 to 130,000 clones, 80% to 90% of them singletons. Sequenced here: peripheral blood mononuclear cells (PBMCs), sampled before the second cycle of nivolumab. The clonotype comes from a human donor with classical Hodgkin lymphoma. The V and J genes are TRBV7-9 and TRBJ2-7; D is unresolved. In nucleotides, the CDR3 is TGTGCCAGCAGCTTTACCGTGCGCGGCAACGAGCAGTACTTC. Translating gives CASSFTVRGNEQYF.